This T cell receptor beta chain is from a study of PD-L1 blockade in urothelial cancer. Study background: T cells were recovered from blood samples at a median of roughly 130,000.

J was trimmed by 2 bases and V by 5 bases; bases with no gene match: 10. CDR3 size: 16 residues. The germline V gene encodes CDR1 SGHNT and CDR2 YENEEA. Data came from immunoSEQ multiplex PCR; TCRdb stores just in-frame clones and leaves some out. The sample contains 85,000 to 90,000 clones, under 90% of which appear only once. Study-level findings and limits: Having blood TCR clonality under the median before treatment predicted better survival. Those with durable benefit had larger increases in tumor-associated blood clones at 3 weeks.

Time point reported: pretreatment peripheral blood. Patients suffered from locally advanced or metastatic urothelial carcinoma. As concerns this clone: The target antigen is unknown.

Source: PBMCs, taken around atezolizumab (anti-PD-L1) treatment. V and J are TRBV11-3 and TRBJ2-5, with 8 bases aligning to TRBD2. The receptor comes from a man aged 60 to 69 with urothelial cancer. The CDR3 nucleotides read TGTGCCAGCAGCCACGTTGTTCCGGGGGGGCAAGAGACCCAGTACTTC. Its protein is CASSHVVPGGQETQYF.